This T cell receptor beta chain emerged from a study of blood T cell repertoires in COVID-19. Across the study: PBMCs, B-cell-depleted T cells, or T cells provided the cDNA or gDNA that made up the material.

Patients from Seattle were sampled longitudinally, starting during active infection. Trimming took 1 base from V and 0 from J, leaving 10 bases between them. Germline CDR1 reads LNHDA; CDR2 reads SQIVND (reference sequence). The CDR3 covers 15 residues. Per the original methods: Reference gene primer amplification gave estimated nucleated cell counts. Clones were read by immunoSEQ multiplex PCR, and TCRdb kept only the in-frame ones, dropping some. The D gene and trimming were derived from the DNA, and the V and J assignments and clone size from that table. This sample carries roughly 300,000 clones, about nine tenths of them seen once, and the ten largest clones take over 1.5%.

The genes are TRBV19 and TRBJ2-7; no firm D call. The sample was peripheral blood. This receptor was taken from a woman aged 25 to 39 with COVID-19, enrolled during active disease. The CDR3 protein is CASSIGGSRSYEQYF. CDR3 nucleotide sequence: TGTGCCAGTAGTATAGGAGGTAGCCGCTCCTACGAGCAGTACTTC.